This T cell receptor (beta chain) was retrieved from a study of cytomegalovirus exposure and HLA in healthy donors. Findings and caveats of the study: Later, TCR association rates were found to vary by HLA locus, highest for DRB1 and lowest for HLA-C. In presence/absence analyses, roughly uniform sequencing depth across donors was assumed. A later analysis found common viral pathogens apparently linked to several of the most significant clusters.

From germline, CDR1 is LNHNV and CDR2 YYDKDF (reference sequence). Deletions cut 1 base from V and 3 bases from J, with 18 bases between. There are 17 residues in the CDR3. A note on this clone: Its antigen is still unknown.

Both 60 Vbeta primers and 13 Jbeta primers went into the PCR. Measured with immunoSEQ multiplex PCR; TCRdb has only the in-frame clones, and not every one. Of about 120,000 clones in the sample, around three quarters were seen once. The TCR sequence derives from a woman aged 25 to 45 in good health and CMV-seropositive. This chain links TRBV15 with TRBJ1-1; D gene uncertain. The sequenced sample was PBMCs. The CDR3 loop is CATSRGISQDVDTEAFF. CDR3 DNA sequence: TGTGCCACCAGCAGAGGGATCTCCCAGGATGTGGACACTGAAGCTTTCTTT.